These T cell receptor beta chains were read from a single sample in a study of CD8 T cells in ankylosing spondylitis. TCRdb analysed the 5' RACE reads with MiXCR anew, one entry per CDR3 protein. The sample contains about 250,000 distinct CDR3 sequences, roughly 32% of which appear only once. Specimen: blood, either unsorted or a sorted T cell fraction (not recorded which). Receptor source: a male donor with ankylosing spondylitis or in good health (not recorded which). Each CDR3 is given with its conserved first and last residue. Each record gives: J gene, D gene, V gene, clone size, CDR3 length, CDR3 DNA, CDR3 protein. D genes are given only for firm matches. The size field is filled for only some rows; it gives once, few, many or a size class.

>TRBJ2-7|.|TRBV20-1|few|12
TGCAGTGCACCGTTAGGGTTAGGAGAACAATACTTC
CSAPLGLGEQYF
>TRBJ2-7|.|TRBV5-1|.|14
TGCGCCAGCAGCCCTTGGGCAGATACCTACGAGCAGTACTTC
CASSPWADTYEQYF
>TRBJ1-2|.|TRBV15|few|16
TGTGCCACCAGCTCTTCGACGGCTTCGCCCAACTATGGCTACACCTTC
CATSSSTASPNYGYTF
>TRBJ1-1|.|TRBV4-2|few|15
TGTGCCAGCAGCCTGGGATGGATGATTAACACTGAAGCTTTCTTT
CASSLGWMINTEAFF
>TRBJ2-7|TRBD1|TRBV6-1|few|14
TGTGCCAGCAGTAAGGACAGGGGGCTCTACGAGCAGTACTTC
CASSKDRGLYEQYF
>TRBJ2-7|TRBD1|TRBV2|.|13
TGTGCCAGCAGTGAGTCAGGGGGCGGCGAGCAGTACTTC
CASSESGGGEQYF
>TRBJ2-7|TRBD2|TRBV4-2|few|16
TGTGCCAGCAGTCCGTCTGTCGTAGCGGGCTCCTACGAGCAGTACTTC
CASSPSVVAGSYEQYF
>TRBJ2-1|TRBD2|TRBV14|.|12
TGTGCCAGCAGCCTCTTCGGCGGGGGGCGGTTCTTC
CASSLFGGGRFF
>TRBJ1-5|.|TRBV2|.|15
TGTGCCAGCAGTGTATCCGGCCTGAGCAATCAGCCCCAGCATTTT
CASSVSGLSNQPQHF
>TRBJ2-7|TRBD2|TRBV27|few|15
TGTGCCAGCAGTTTGCGGGGGATGGGGTTCTACGAGCAGTACTTC
CASSLRGMGFYEQYF
>TRBJ2-7|TRBD1|TRBV12-3/TRBV12-4|.|14
TGTGCCAGCAGCCCCGACAGGGGGCTTTTAAATGGGTACTTC
CASSPDRGLLNGYF
>TRBJ2-7|TRBD1|TRBV28|.|14
TGTGCCAGCAGGCCCGGGACAGGGGGATACGAGCAGTACTTC
CASRPGTGGYEQYF
>TRBJ1-2|TRBD1|TRBV12-3/TRBV12-4|.|13
TGTGCCAGCAACGGACAGGAGAACTATGGCTACACCTTC
CASNGQENYGYTF
>TRBJ1-4|TRBD1|TRBV6-1|.|18
TGTGCCAGCAGTGATGGAGCTGCAGGGGGTTTTCCTAGTGAAAAACTGTTTTTT
CASSDGAAGGFPSEKLFF
>TRBJ1-5|TRBD1|TRBV7-3|.|15
TGTGCCAGCAGCTTAGACCGACAGGGGGGTCAGCCCCAGCATTTT
CASSLDRQGGQPQHF
>TRBJ1-2|.|TRBV6-1|.|14
TGTGCCAGCAGTCGCGGGGGCTTCGGCTATGGCTACACCTTC
CASSRGGFGYGYTF
>TRBJ2-1|.|TRBV20-1|.|15
TGCAGTGCTAGAGAGGGGGCGGGGGCCTACAATGAGCAGTTCTTC
CSAREGAGAYNEQFF
>TRBJ2-1|TRBD1|TRBV4-1|few|18
TGCGCCAGCAGCCATATCCCGACACAGGGGAAAGCCTACAATGAGCAGTTCTTC
CASSHIPTQGKAYNEQFF
>TRBJ2-7|.|TRBV15|once|16
TGTGCCACCAGCAGAGATTGGGGAGACAGCTCCTACGAGCAGTACTTC
CATSRDWGDSSYEQYF
>TRBJ2-1|TRBD2|TRBV12-3/TRBV12-4|few|13
TGTGCCAGCAGCCTCGGGGGGGCCGATGAGCAGTTCTTC
CASSLGGADEQFF
>TRBJ2-5|.|TRBV9|once|15
TGTGCCAGCAGCGTAGCAGGGGTTTCTCCAGAGACCCAGTACTTC
CASSVAGVSPETQYF
>TRBJ2-2|.|TRBV5-4|.|17
TGTGCCAGCAGCTCCGGGGTCGGGGGACCGAACACCGGGGAGCTGTTTTTT
CASSSGVGGPNTGELFF
>TRBJ1-4|.|TRBV7-9|.|16
TGTGCCAGCAGCTTAGCAGGGGCCATGACTAATGAAAAACTGTTTTTT
CASSLAGAMTNEKLFF